Shown below are 19 T cell receptor beta chains from a single sample sequenced in a study of cytomegalovirus exposure and HLA in healthy donors. Vbeta (60) and Jbeta (13) primers were used in the PCR. The table came from immunoSEQ multiplex PCR; TCRdb's copy has only in-frame clones and leaves some out. Its clone listing holds about 140,000 clones. Sequenced material: PBMCs. The receptors originated from a woman aged 18-30 years in good health and CMV-seronegative.

This chain joins TRBV4-1 and TRBJ2-7, with 8 bases aligning to TRBD2. Germline CDR1 and CDR2: MGHRA and YSYEKL. With V trimmed by 0 bases and J by 3 bases, 4 bases remained unmatched. This CDR3 has 15 residues. The CDR3 spells CASSQDLAGLYEQYV. The CDR3 DNA is TGCGCCAGCAGCCAAGATCTAGCGGGCCTCTACGAGCAGTACGTC.

The chain uses TRBV6-1 and TRBJ2-7; 7 bases map to TRBD1. Losses at the gene ends were 5 bases for V and 5 bases for J; bases not matched to a gene: 6. This CDR3 region has 13 residues. CDR1 and CDR2 from the germline V gene are MNHNS and SASEGT. The CDR3 bases are TGTGCCAGCAGTAGAGGGGACAGAAACGAGCAGTACGTC. As protein: CASSRGDRNEQYV.

The chain carries TRBV5-8 and TRBJ2-7, with D possibly matching TRBD2 (6 bases). The V and J ends lost 2 bases and 0 bases respectively, with 15 bases between them. This CDR3 contains 16 residues. The germline V gene has CDR1 SGHTS and CDR2 YDEGEE. Here the CDR3 DNA reads TGTGCCAGCAGCTTATCCTTTAGCGGAACCTCCTACGAGCAGTACTTC. Protein sequence: CASSLSFSGTSYEQYF.

The V gene is TRBV25-1, the J gene TRBJ1-1, with unresolved D. The CDR3 runs 12 residues. Trimming removed 5 bases at V and 4 bases at J, with 8 bases between. Germline V gene lookup returns CDR1 MGHDK and CDR2 SYGVNS. The chain's CDR3 is CASSSRSTEAFF. Written as DNA, the CDR3 is TGTGCCAGCAGTTCGAGGTCCACTGAAGCTTTCTTT.

For the CDR3, the DNA is TGCAGCGTTGAAAGGGCAGGGGGTAGGTCCGAGCAGTACTTC. This codes for CSVERAGGRSEQYF. The chain recombines TRBV29-1 with TRBJ2-7; 7 nucleotides agree with TRBD1. The V segment lost 2 bases and the J segment 6 bases; nucleotides outside the gene matches: 10. Germline V CDR1 and CDR2: SQVTM, ANQGSEA. CDR3 length: 14 residues.

V gene TRBV4-1 combines with J gene TRBJ2-5; TRBD1 aligns across 8 bases. The J segment lost 2 bases and the V segment lost 1 base, leaving 0 bases of the junction unmatched. The germline CDR1 and CDR2 sequences are MGHRA and YSYEKL. The CDR3 sequence is 14 residues long. The CDR3 DNA reads TGCGCCAGCAGCCAAGGGACAGGGCAAGAGACCCAGTACTTC. It specifies CASSQGTGQETQYF.

The chain carries TRBV7-8 and TRBJ1-5; 10 bases fit TRBD1. Looked up from germline, CDR1 is SGHVS and CDR2 is FQNEAQ. This CDR3 contains 15 residues. After removal of 7 bases from V and 7 bases from J, the junction contained 10 bases not matched to a gene. DNA for the CDR3: TGTGCCAGCACCTCGGGGAGGGACAGGGGACAGCCCCAGCATTTT. Amino acid sequence: CASTSGRDRGQPQHF.

J is TRBJ2-2 and V is TRBV11-3, with TRBD2 identical over 9 bases. CDR1 and CDR2 (germline): SGHNT, YENEEA. V was clipped by 6 bases and J by 6 bases; unmatched bases: 8. The CDR3 consists of 15 residues. In DNA form, the CDR3 reads TGTGCCAGCAGTTCCGGGACTAGCCCCGCCGGGGAGCTGTTTTTT. It is translated as CASSSGTSPAGELFF.

The chain combines TRBV7-2 with TRBJ1-1; possibly TRBD1 for D (5 bases). The V end lost 0 bases, the J end lost 5 bases, and 10 bases lay between the germline ends. Germline V lookup: CDR1 SGHTA, CDR2 FQGNSA. This CDR3 is built from 14 residues. The CDR3: CASSLAHGGTEAFF. CDR3 sequence (DNA): TGTGCCAGCAGCTTAGCTCACGGGGGGACTGAAGCTTTCTTT.

The V call is TRBV6-1, the J call TRBJ1-2; D is possibly TRBD1 (5 bases). The V end lost 9 bases, the J end lost 6 bases, and 20 bases lay between the germline ends. The CDR3 totals 14 residues. Germline V CDR1 and CDR2: MNHNS, SASEGT. The CDR3 loop is CASALDTSRDGYTF. The CDR3 DNA follows: TGTGCCAGTGCCCTGGACACATCTAGAGATGGCTACACCTTC.

This chain joins TRBV19 and TRBJ2-1; 8 nucleotides align to TRBD1. CDR1 and CDR2 (germline): LNHDA, SQIVND (reference sequence). V gave up 5 bases and J gave up 3 bases; unmatched junction bases: 6. The length of the CDR3 is 15 residues. The CDR3 is CASSADRVVYNEQFF. For the CDR3, the DNA is TGTGCCAGTAGTGCGGACAGGGTGGTCTACAATGAGCAGTTCTTC.

The J gene is TRBJ2-7, the V gene TRBV29-1, with D maybe TRBD2 (6 bases). Trimming removed 3 bases from V and 4 bases from J, with 13 bases in between. Germline V gene sequence: CDR1 SQVTM, CDR2 ANQGSEA. The CDR3 covers 13 residues. CDR3: CSVDGTSVYEQYF. The CDR3 region has the DNA TGCAGCGTTGACGGGACTTCAGTATACGAGCAGTACTTC.

The chain carries TRBV7-9 and TRBJ1-5, with TRBD1 identical over 11 bases. Per the germline V gene, CDR1 is SEHNR and CDR2 is FQNEAQ (reference sequence). The CDR3 runs 17 residues. With 4 bases clipped from V and 1 base from J, the junction kept 6 bases outside the gene matches. In DNA form, the CDR3 reads TGTGCCAGCAGCTCCGGGACAGGGGGTATCAGCAATCAGCCCCAGCATTTT. It translates to CASSSGTGGISNQPQHF. Looking up the rest from reference TRBV7-9 and TRBJ1-5 gives the full variable domain: DTGVSQNPRHKITKRGQNVTFRCDPISEHNRLYWYRQTLGQGPEFLTYFQNEAQLEKSRLLSDRFSAERPKGSFSTLEIQRTEQGDSAMYLCASSSGTGGISNQPQHFGDGTRLSIL.

The V and J genes are TRBV5-1 and TRBJ2-3, with a possible D match to TRBD2 (6 bases). Trimming stripped 3 bases from V and 7 bases from J, with 12 bases between. This CDR3 is built from 13 residues. Germline CDR1 reads SGHRS; CDR2 reads YFSETQ. The CDR3 is CASSSGEVNTQYF. Here the CDR3 DNA reads TGCGCCAGCAGCTCGGGGGAGGTAAATACGCAGTATTTT.

The gene calls are TRBV5-4 and TRBJ2-1, with 7 positions matching TRBD1. This CDR3 has 14 residues. Germline CDR1 SGHNT, CDR2 YYREEE (reference sequence). The V segment lost 2 bases and the J segment 8 bases; nucleotides outside the gene matches: 7. CDR3 protein: CASSFDRVGDEQFF. In DNA, the CDR3 is TGTGCCAGCAGCTTCGACAGGGTAGGAGATGAGCAGTTCTTC.

V and J are TRBV5-1 and TRBJ2-7, with TRBD2 identical over 8 bases. CDR3 length: 14 residues. Germline loops: CDR1 SGHRS, CDR2 YFSETQ. J gave up 3 bases and V 4 bases, and 6 bases lay outside the gene matches. The CDR3 reads CASSLGLAHYEQYF. The CDR3 DNA follows: TGCGCCAGCAGCCTCGGACTAGCTCACTACGAGCAGTACTTC.

The chain combines TRBV28 with TRBJ1-4, with 9 bases that match TRBD1. Germline V gene lookup returns CDR1 MDHEN and CDR2 SYDVKM. With 6 bases clipped from V and 8 bases from J, the junction kept 7 bases outside the gene matches. The CDR3 has 14 residues. CDR3 sequence (DNA): TGTGCCAGCAGCCACGGGACAGGGCGGGAAAAACTGTTTTTT. Residues: CASSHGTGREKLFF.

V usage is TRBV4-3 and J usage is TRBJ1-1; D is ambiguous. CDR3 size: 14 residues. The germline V and J ends were trimmed by 1 base and 5 bases, with 11 bases remaining between them. The germline gives CDR1 LGHNA, CDR2 YSLEER. CDR3 in amino acids: CASSQVGGSTEAFF. The DNA for the CDR3 is TGCGCCAGCAGCCAAGTTGGAGGGTCGACTGAAGCTTTCTTT.

The V call is TRBV25-1, the J call TRBJ1-5; D gene unclear. This CDR3 has 15 residues. The V and J ends lost 5 bases and 0 bases respectively, with 11 bases between them. Germline loops: CDR1 MGHDK, CDR2 SYGVNS. CDR3 loop: CASSMGGYSNQPQHF. The CDR3 DNA is TGTGCCAGCAGTATGGGAGGGTATAGCAATCAGCCCCAGCATTTT.